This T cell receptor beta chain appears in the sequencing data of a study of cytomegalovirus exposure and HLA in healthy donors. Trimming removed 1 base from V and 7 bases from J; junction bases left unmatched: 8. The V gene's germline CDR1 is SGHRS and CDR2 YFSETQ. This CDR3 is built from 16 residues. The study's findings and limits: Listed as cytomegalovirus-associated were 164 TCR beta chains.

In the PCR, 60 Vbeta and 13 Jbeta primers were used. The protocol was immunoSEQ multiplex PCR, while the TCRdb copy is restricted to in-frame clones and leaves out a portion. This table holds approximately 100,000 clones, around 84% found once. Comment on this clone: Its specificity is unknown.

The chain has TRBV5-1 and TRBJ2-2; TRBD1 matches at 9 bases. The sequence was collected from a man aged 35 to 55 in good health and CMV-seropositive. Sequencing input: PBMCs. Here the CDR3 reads CASSLTSGTGLGELFF. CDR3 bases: TGCGCCAGCAGCTTGACCTCCGGGACAGGGCTCGGGGAGCTGTTTTTT.